There are a few counts of the clone carrying this TCR beta chain. The target antigen is unknown. This sample was taken from a study of cytomegalovirus exposure and HLA in healthy donors. Overall study results and limits: Productive rates of about 90% or about 30% were seen for most TCR beta V segments in an earlier analysis. Versus the approximately 700-donor mean, an Asian-associated ancestry cluster reportedly showed fewer N-insertions in a later analysis. The investigators catalogued 150 to 200 TCR beta chains as cytomegalovirus-associated. In a later analysis, TCR beta V- and J-gene trimming was associated with a missense DCLRE1C variant.

The primer mix had 60 Vbeta and 13 Jbeta primers. TCRdb's table, derived via immunoSEQ multiplex PCR, lists solely in-frame clones and lacks some. The sample includes 90,000 to 100,000 clones, approximately 76% seen only once; the top ten take 1.5% to 2.5%. The sample taken for sequencing was PBMCs. This sequence originates from a man aged 40-50 years in good health and CMV-seronegative.

The CDR3 DNA sequence: TGTGCCTGGGACAGGGTACCGGGTTCACCCCTCCACTTT. Its protein product is CAWDRVPGSPLHF. The genes are TRBV30 and TRBJ1-6; 7 bases line up with TRBD1. The germline gives CDR1 GTSNPN, CDR2 SVGIG (reference sequence). The CDR3 is 13 amino acids. Trimming took 5 bases from V and 9 from J; bases not matched to a gene: 7.